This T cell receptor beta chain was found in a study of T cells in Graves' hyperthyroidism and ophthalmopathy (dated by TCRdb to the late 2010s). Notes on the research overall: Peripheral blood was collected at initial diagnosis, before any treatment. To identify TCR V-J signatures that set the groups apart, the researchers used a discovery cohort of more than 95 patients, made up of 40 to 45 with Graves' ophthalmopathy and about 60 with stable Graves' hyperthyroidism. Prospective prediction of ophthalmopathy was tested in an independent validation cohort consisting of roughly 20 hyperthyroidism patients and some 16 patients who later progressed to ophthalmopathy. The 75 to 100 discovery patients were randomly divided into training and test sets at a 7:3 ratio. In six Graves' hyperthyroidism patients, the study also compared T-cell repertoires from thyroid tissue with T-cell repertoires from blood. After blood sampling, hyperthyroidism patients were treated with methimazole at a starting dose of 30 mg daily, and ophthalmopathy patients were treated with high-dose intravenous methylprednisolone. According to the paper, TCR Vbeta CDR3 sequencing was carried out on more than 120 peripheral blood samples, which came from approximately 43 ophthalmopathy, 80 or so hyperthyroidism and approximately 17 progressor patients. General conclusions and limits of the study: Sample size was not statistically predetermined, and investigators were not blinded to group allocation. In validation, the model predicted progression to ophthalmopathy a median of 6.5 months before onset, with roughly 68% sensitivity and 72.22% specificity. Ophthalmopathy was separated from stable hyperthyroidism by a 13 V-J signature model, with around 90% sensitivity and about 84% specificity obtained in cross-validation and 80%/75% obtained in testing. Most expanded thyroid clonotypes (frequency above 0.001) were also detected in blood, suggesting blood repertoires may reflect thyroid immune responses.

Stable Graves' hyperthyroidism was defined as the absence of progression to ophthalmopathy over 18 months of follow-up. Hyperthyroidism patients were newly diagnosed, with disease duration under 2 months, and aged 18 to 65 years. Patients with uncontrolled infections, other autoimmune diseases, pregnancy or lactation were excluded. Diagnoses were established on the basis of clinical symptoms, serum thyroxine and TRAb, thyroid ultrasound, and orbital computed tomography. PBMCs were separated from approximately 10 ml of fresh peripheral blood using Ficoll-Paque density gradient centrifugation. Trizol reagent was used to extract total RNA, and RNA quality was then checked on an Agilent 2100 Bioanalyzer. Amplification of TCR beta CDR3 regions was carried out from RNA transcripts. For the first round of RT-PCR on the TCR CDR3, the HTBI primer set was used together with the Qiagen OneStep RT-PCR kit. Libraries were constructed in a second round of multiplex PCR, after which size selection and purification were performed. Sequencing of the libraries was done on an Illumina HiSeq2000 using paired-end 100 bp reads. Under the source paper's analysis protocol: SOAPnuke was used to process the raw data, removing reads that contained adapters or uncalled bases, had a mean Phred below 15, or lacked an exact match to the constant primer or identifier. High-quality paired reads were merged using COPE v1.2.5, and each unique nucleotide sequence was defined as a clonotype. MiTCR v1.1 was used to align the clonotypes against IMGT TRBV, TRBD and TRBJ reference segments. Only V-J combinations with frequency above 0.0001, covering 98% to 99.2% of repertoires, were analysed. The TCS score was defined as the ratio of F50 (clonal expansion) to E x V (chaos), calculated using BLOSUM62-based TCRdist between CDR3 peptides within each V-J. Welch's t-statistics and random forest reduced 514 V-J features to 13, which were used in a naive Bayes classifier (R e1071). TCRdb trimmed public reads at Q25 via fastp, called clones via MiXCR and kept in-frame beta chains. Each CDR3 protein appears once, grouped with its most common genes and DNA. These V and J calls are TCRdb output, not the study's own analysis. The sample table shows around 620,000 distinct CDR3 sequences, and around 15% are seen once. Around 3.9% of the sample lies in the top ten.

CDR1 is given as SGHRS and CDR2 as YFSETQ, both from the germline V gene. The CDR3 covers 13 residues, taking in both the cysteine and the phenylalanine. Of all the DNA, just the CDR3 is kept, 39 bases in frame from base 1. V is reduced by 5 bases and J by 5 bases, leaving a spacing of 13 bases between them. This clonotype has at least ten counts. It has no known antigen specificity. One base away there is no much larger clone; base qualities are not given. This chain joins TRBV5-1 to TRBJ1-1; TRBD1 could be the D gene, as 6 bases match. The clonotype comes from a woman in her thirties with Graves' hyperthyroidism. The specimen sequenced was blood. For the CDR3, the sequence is CASSNREGTEAFF. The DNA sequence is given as TGCGCCAGCAGTAACAGGGAGGGTACTGAAGCTTTCTTT. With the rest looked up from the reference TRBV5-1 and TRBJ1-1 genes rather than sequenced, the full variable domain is KAGVTQTPRYLIKTRGQQVTLSCSPISGHRSVSWYQQTPGQGLQFLFEYFSETQRNKGNFPGRFSGRQFSNSRSEMNVSTLELGDSALYLCASSNREGTEAFFGQGTRLTVV.